The rows below give T cell receptor beta chains drawn from one sample of a study of T cells after yellow fever vaccination. TCRdb called the 5' RACE reads again in MiXCR, with one record for every CDR3 protein. The sample lists approximately 510,000 distinct CDR3 sequences; 21% were seen once. The sequenced sample was PBMCs, obtained approximately 22 days after the first yellow fever vaccination. The receptors stem from a young man who received the YFV17D yellow fever vaccine. Both conserved end residues are part of each CDR3. D genes are given only for firm matches. Only part of the rows carry a size: once, few, many, or a class if the clone is expanded.

v_gene: TRBV20-1; abundance: few; d_gene: TRBD2; j_gene: TRBJ2-5; CDR3aa: CSARGSSGQETQYF; CDR3nt: TGCAGTGCTAGAGGGTCTAGCGGGCAAGAGACCCAGTACTTC
v_gene: TRBV6-2/TRBV6-3; abundance: -; d_gene: TRBD1; j_gene: TRBJ2-7; CDR3aa: CASRDRPYEQYF; CDR3nt: TGTGCCAGCCGGGACAGACCCTACGAGCAGTACTTC
v_gene: TRBV4-2; abundance: -; d_gene: TRBD1; j_gene: TRBJ1-2; CDR3aa: CASSQGWLGGQGPGYTF; CDR3nt: TGTGCCAGCAGCCAAGGCTGGCTCGGGGGACAGGGCCCTGGCTACACCTTC
v_gene: TRBV28; abundance: -; d_gene: TRBD2; j_gene: TRBJ2-1; CDR3aa: CASGGVYNEQFF; CDR3nt: TGTGCCAGCGGGGGGGTTTACAATGAGCAGTTCTTC
v_gene: TRBV7-6; abundance: -; d_gene: -; j_gene: TRBJ2-1; CDR3aa: CASSLGPLPNEQFF; CDR3nt: TGTGCCAGCAGCTTAGGGCCCTTGCCCAATGAGCAGTTCTTC
v_gene: TRBV7-9; abundance: few; d_gene: -; j_gene: TRBJ2-5; CDR3aa: CASRPGSETQYF; CDR3nt: TGTGCCAGCAGGCCAGGTTCAGAGACCCAGTACTTC
v_gene: TRBV10-3; abundance: few; d_gene: -; j_gene: TRBJ1-6; CDR3aa: CAISLSADSPLHF; CDR3nt: TGTGCCATCAGTCTAAGCGCAGATTCACCCCTCCACTTT
v_gene: TRBV15; abundance: -; d_gene: -; j_gene: TRBJ2-1; CDR3aa: CATSNRSSYNEQFF; CDR3nt: TGTGCCACCAGTAACAGGAGCTCCTACAATGAGCAGTTCTTC
v_gene: TRBV5-5; abundance: -; d_gene: -; j_gene: TRBJ1-4; CDR3aa: CASRRQTLNEKLFF; CDR3nt: TGTGCCAGCAGACGACAGACTCTTAATGAAAAACTGTTTTTT
v_gene: TRBV4-3; abundance: few; d_gene: -; j_gene: TRBJ1-1; CDR3aa: CASSQATMRNTEAFF; CDR3nt: TGCGCCAGCAGCCAAGCCACGATGAGGAACACTGAAGCTTTCTTT
v_gene: TRBV12-3/TRBV12-4; abundance: -; d_gene: TRBD1; j_gene: TRBJ2-2; CDR3aa: CASRITGGGSGELFF; CDR3nt: TGTGCCAGCAGGATCACAGGGGGCGGGTCCGGGGAGCTGTTTTTT
v_gene: TRBV4-1; abundance: -; d_gene: TRBD2; j_gene: TRBJ2-1; CDR3aa: CASSLRGSGAYNEQFF; CDR3nt: TGCGCCAGCAGCCTTCGGGGTAGCGGGGCTTACAATGAGCAGTTCTTC
v_gene: TRBV19; abundance: few; d_gene: -; j_gene: TRBJ1-5; CDR3aa: CASSINWVSNQPQHF; CDR3nt: TGTGCCAGTAGTATTAATTGGGTTAGCAATCAGCCCCAGCATTTT
v_gene: TRBV7-9; abundance: few; d_gene: -; j_gene: TRBJ1-2; CDR3aa: CASSLAGVNYGYTF; CDR3nt: TGTGCCAGCAGCTTAGCTGGAGTTAACTATGGCTACACCTTC